Listed below are T cell receptor beta chains from one sample, sequenced in a study of shared clonotypes between healthy human individuals. Repertoires were generated with immunoSEQ multiplex PCR, while TCRdb's copy carries only in-frame clones and drops some. The repertoire includes some 2,500,000 clones, roughly 93% of them detected once, and about 0.39% sits in the top ten. The sample consisted of naive CD4+ T cells from PBMCs. The receptors stem from a man aged 18 to 35 in good health. Some clones in this sample may be carry-over from other donors' samples. CDR3s include the opening cysteine and the closing phenylalanine or tryptophan. A D gene is named only where the DNA matches it firmly.

V gene: TRBV7-2; J gene: TRBJ2-7; D gene: TRBD1; CDR3 protein: CASSRDRVGLSEQYF; CDR3 DNA: TGTGCCAGCAGCAGGGACAGGGTGGGTTTGAGCGAGCAGTACTTC
V gene: TRBV5-1; J gene: TRBJ1-1; D gene: -; CDR3 protein: CASSLEPSGMTNTEAFF; CDR3 DNA: TGCGCCAGCAGCTTGGAACCATCGGGGATGACGAACACTGAAGCTTTCTTT
V gene: TRBV11-2; J gene: TRBJ2-7; D gene: TRBD1; CDR3 protein: CASSLTDRGGEQYF; CDR3 DNA: TGTGCCAGCAGCTTGACGGACAGGGGCGGCGAGCAGTACTTC
V gene: TRBV4-2; J gene: TRBJ2-5; D gene: -; CDR3 protein: CASSTGRDSQETQYF; CDR3 DNA: TGTGCCAGCAGCACAGGTCGGGACTCCCAAGAGACCCAGTACTTC
V gene: TRBV29-1; J gene: TRBJ2-1; D gene: -; CDR3 protein: CSVEARGQGVYNEQFF; CDR3 DNA: TGCAGCGTTGAAGCGAGGGGCCAGGGAGTCTACAATGAGCAGTTCTTC
V gene: TRBV28; J gene: TRBJ1-2; D gene: -; CDR3 protein: CASGEAPRDGYTF; CDR3 DNA: TGTGCCAGCGGTGAGGCCCCGAGGGATGGCTACACCTTC
V gene: TRBV28; J gene: TRBJ1-1; D gene: -; CDR3 protein: CASTLAGDYTEAFF; CDR3 DNA: TGTGCCAGCACCCTTGCAGGGGATTACACTGAAGCTTTCTTT
V gene: TRBV2; J gene: TRBJ2-3; D gene: TRBD1; CDR3 protein: CASSQQGADTQYF; CDR3 DNA: TGTGCCAGCAGTCAACAGGGGGCTGATACGCAGTATTTT
V gene: TRBV5-1; J gene: TRBJ1-2; D gene: TRBD1; CDR3 protein: CASSVTPGQGDFGYGYTF; CDR3 DNA: TGCGCCAGCAGCGTAACCCCGGGACAGGGGGATTTCGGCTATGGCTACACCTTC
V gene: TRBV5-4; J gene: TRBJ2-5; D gene: TRBD2; CDR3 protein: CASSLGLTSDRETQYF; CDR3 DNA: TGTGCCAGCAGCTTGGGCCTCACTAGCGATCGGGAGACCCAGTACTTC
V gene: TRBV5-1; J gene: TRBJ2-3; D gene: -; CDR3 protein: CASSPGPTDTQYF; CDR3 DNA: TGCGCCAGCAGCCCAGGACCAACAGATACGCAGTATTTT
V gene: TRBV30; J gene: TRBJ2-3; D gene: -; CDR3 protein: CAGRWVAGPDTQYF; CDR3 DNA: TGTGCCGGCCGGTGGGTAGCTGGCCCAGATACGCAGTATTTT
V gene: TRBV7-9; J gene: TRBJ1-1; D gene: -; CDR3 protein: CASSLEMAVNTEAFF; CDR3 DNA: TGTGCCAGCAGCTTAGAGATGGCAGTGAACACTGAAGCTTTCTTT
V gene: TRBV7-2; J gene: TRBJ2-7; D gene: TRBD2; CDR3 protein: CASRPASGYEEYF; CDR3 DNA: TGTGCCAGCAGACCGGCTAGCGGTTACGAGGAGTACTTC
V gene: TRBV27; J gene: TRBJ2-2; D gene: TRBD2; CDR3 protein: CASKFSGTNTGELFF; CDR3 DNA: TGTGCCAGCAAATTCAGCGGGACGAACACCGGGGAGCTGTTTTTT
V gene: TRBV20-1; J gene: TRBJ1-3; D gene: -; CDR3 protein: CSARDGNTIYF; CDR3 DNA: TGCAGTGCTAGAGACGGGAACACCATATATTTT
V gene: TRBV4-2; J gene: TRBJ2-7; D gene: TRBD2; CDR3 protein: CASSQIAGGPREQYF; CDR3 DNA: TGTGCCAGCAGCCAGATAGCGGGAGGGCCACGCGAGCAGTACTTC